This T cell receptor (beta chain) was obtained from a study of T cell responses to AZD1222 COVID-19 vaccine. Study-wide results and caveats: Possibly, clonal diversity was underestimated; donors were largely white British and included more females.

With 6 bases removed from V and 4 bases from J, the gap between germline ends came to 10 bases. This CDR3 is built from 12 residues. Germline CDR1 reads SNHLY; CDR2 reads FYNNEI. Method: immunoSEQ multiplex PCR; TCRdb's copy keeps in-frame clones and lacks some. Of around 130,000 clones detected, about 90% appear once; the ten largest clones hold roughly 7.5%. In regard to this clone: Its specificity is not known.

This receptor was obtained from an adult who received the MenACWY meningococcal vaccine as a control. The V gene is TRBV2, the J gene TRBJ2-7; D is uncertain. This sample comprised peripheral blood, obtained 28 days after the second dose of the MenACWY control vaccine. The CDR3 DNA follows: TGTGCCAGCAGAAGTGAAACTTACGAGCAGTACTTC. It codes for CASRSETYEQYF.